Below, 14 T cell receptor beta chains from the same sample are listed, as sequenced in a study of T cell clonotyping in hematopoietic cell transplantation. Method: immunoSEQ multiplex PCR; TCRdb's copy keeps in-frame clones and lacks some. The profile covers thousands of clones, with approximately 91% appearing a single time and 40% to 50% taken by the ten largest. Sequenced here: peripheral blood mononuclear cells, sampled 100 days after allogeneic stem cell transplant. Receptor source: a female patient in her 50s who had an allogeneic stem cell transplant from a related donor, so the T cells may come from the graft donor. Some clones in this sample may be carry-over from other donors' samples.

The gene calls are TRBV28 and TRBJ1-5; D perhaps matches TRBD1 (6 bases). The V and J ends lost 6 bases and 1 base respectively, with 31 bases between them. Germline CDR1 reads MDHEN; CDR2 reads SYDVKM. The CDR3 totals 21 residues. The DNA for the CDR3 is TGTGCCAGCAGACGACCCGGACAGCGACAGCCTATACACTTCAGCAATCAGCCCCAGCATTTT. Protein: CASRRPGQRQPIHFSNQPQHF.

V gene TRBV6-5 combines with J gene TRBJ2-7; tentative D call: TRBD1 (5 bases). Per germline, CDR1 MNHEY and CDR2 SVGAGI. The length of the CDR3 is 11 residues. V shed 5 bases and J shed 6 bases, with 8 bases lying between them. CDR3 amino acids: CASSRGTEQYF. Here the CDR3 DNA reads TGTGCCAGCAGTAGGGGAACCGAGCAGTACTTC.

This chain connects TRBV4-1 to TRBJ2-7; 9 bases map to TRBD1. The CDR3 sequence is 16 residues long. The germline V gene has CDR1 MGHRA and CDR2 YSYEKL. V lost 4 bases to trimming and J lost 2 bases; unmatched junction nucleotides: 9. The CDR3 protein is CASSRLWTGDTYEQYF. Written as DNA, the CDR3 is TGCGCCAGCAGCCGCCTTTGGACAGGGGATACCTACGAGCAGTACTTC.

The chain combines TRBV19 with TRBJ1-3; D is ambiguous. There are 14 residues in the CDR3. Trimming cost V 10 bases and J 1 base, with 14 bases left between them. Germline lookup yields CDR1 LNHDA and CDR2 SQIVND (reference sequence). The DNA for the CDR3 is TGTGCCACCACCCGGGGAGGGTCTGGAAACACCATATATTTT. This codes for CATTRGGSGNTIYF. The entire variable domain, with the rest obtained from reference TRBV19 and TRBJ1-3, is as follows: DGGITQSPKYLFRKEGQNVTLSCEQNLNHDAMYWYRQDPGQGLRLIYYSQIVNDFQKGDIAEGYSVSREKKESFPLTVTSAQKNPTAFYLCATTRGGSGNTIYFGEGSWLTVV.

This chain links TRBV30 with TRBJ2-1; D not resolved. Per the germline V gene, CDR1 is GTSNPN and CDR2 is SVGIG (reference sequence). The length of the CDR3 is 12 residues. V lost 4 bases to trimming and J lost 8 bases, with 12 bases between them. The CDR3 here is CAWMSRTDEQFF. CDR3 DNA: TGTGCCTGGATGAGTAGAACGGATGAGCAGTTCTTC.

The CDR3: CASTETPGQSLETQYF. Written as DNA, the CDR3 is TGTGCCAGCACGGAAACTCCGGGACAGTCACTAGAGACCCAGTACTTC. The chain carries TRBV9 and TRBJ2-5, with 7 bases matching TRBD1. V lost 6 bases and J lost 4; bases outside the gene matches: 15. The V gene's germline CDR1 is SGDLS and CDR2 YYNGEE. This CDR3 region has 16 residues.

CDR3 DNA sequence: TGTGCCAGCAGTTTGGGACAGGGGGGCTCTGAAGCTTTCTTT. Amino acid sequence: CASSLGQGGSEAFF. J is TRBJ1-1 and V is TRBV28, with TRBD1 matching over 11 bases. V lost 3 bases, J lost 6 bases, and 3 bases stayed unmatched. This CDR3 has 14 residues. In germline, CDR1 is MDHEN, CDR2 SYDVKM.

V is TRBV6-5 and J is TRBJ1-2; weak D call: TRBD1 (5 bases). Germline V CDR1 and CDR2: MNHEY, SVGAGI. The CDR3 extends over 16 amino acids. V lost 0 bases to trimming and J lost 1 base, with 12 bases between them. The CDR3: CASSYSSWRGNYGYTF. CDR3 nucleotide sequence: TGTGCCAGCAGTTACTCCTCGTGGAGGGGTAACTATGGCTACACCTTC.

The chain uses TRBV4-3 and TRBJ1-5, with a possible D match to TRBD1 (5 bases). Trimming removed 4 bases from V and 7 bases from J, with 17 bases in between. This CDR3 has 15 residues. The germline V gene has CDR1 LGHNA and CDR2 YSLEER. The CDR3 loop reads CASSPAVGARQPQHF. For the CDR3, the DNA is TGCGCCAGCAGCCCGGCGGTCGGGGCCCGGCAGCCCCAGCATTTT.

The chain is built from TRBV4-3 and TRBJ2-3; D remains unclear. V lost 0 bases to trimming and J lost 8 bases, with 21 bases between them. This CDR3 is built from 17 residues. The germline V gene encodes CDR1 LGHNA and CDR2 YSLEER. CDR3 in DNA: TGCGCCAGCAGCCAAGAAGCGACCCCCTATTATGCGGCTACGCAGTATTTT. This translates into CASSQEATPYYAATQYF.

The chain employs TRBV10-3 and TRBJ1-2; 7 bases agree with TRBD1. Per germline, CDR1 ENHRY and CDR2 SYGVKD. With V trimmed by 0 bases and J by 5 bases, 3 bases remained unmatched. The CDR3 is made up of 14 amino acids. CDR3 residues: CAISESWDSYGYTF. CDR3 bases: TGTGCCATCAGTGAGTCCTGGGACAGTTATGGCTACACCTTC.

This clone was seen just once. The identical CDR3 is also encoded by other nucleotide sequences in the sample. This chain links TRBV30 with TRBJ1-1, with unresolved D. The V end lost 0 bases, the J end lost 6 bases, and 5 bases lay between the germline ends. CDR3 length equals 11 residues. The germline V gene encodes CDR1 GTSNPN and CDR2 SVGIG (reference sequence). The CDR3 region is CAWSVLAEAFF. The CDR3 DNA reads as TGTGCCTGGAGTGTACTTGCTGAAGCTTTCTTT.

This sequence joins TRBV5-1 and TRBJ2-7; 9 bases are shared with TRBD2. This CDR3 comprises 14 residues. Germline-derived CDR1 and CDR2 are SGHRS and YFSETQ. Losses at the gene ends were 5 bases for V and 0 bases for J; bases not matched to a gene: 3. The CDR3 DNA reads as TGCGCCAGCAGTTCTAGCGGGGACTCCTACGAGCAGTACTTC. As protein: CASSSSGDSYEQYF.

The chain has TRBV10-1 and TRBJ1-2; 8 nucleotides agree with TRBD1. Germline CDR1 is WNHNN and CDR2 is SYGVQD (reference sequence). V gave up 1 base and J gave up 4 bases; unmatched junction bases: 14. The CDR3 loop spans 18 amino acids. CDR3 nucleotide sequence: TGCGCCAGCAGTGAGTTGAAGCAGGACAGGGCCCTTGTCTATGGCTACACCTTC. It codes for CASSELKQDRALVYGYTF.